Reported below is one TCR beta chain. The data were taken from a study of T cell changes during pregnancy in multiple sclerosis. Germline loops: CDR1 MNHEY, CDR2 SVGAGI. J lost 4 bases, V lost 4 bases, and 5 bases had no gene match. This CDR3 contains 14 residues. The method was immunoSEQ multiplex PCR; TCRdb's version includes in-frame clones alone and lacks a portion of them. In the table there are about 44,000 clones, 80% to 90% of which are singletons. This receptor was taken from a female donor with multiple sclerosis, enrolled in a pregnancy study. The V and J genes are TRBV6-5 and TRBJ2-7; the match to TRBD2 covers 9 bases. Sample: CD4+ T cells from peripheral blood mononuclear cells, taken after pregnancy. CDR3 in amino acids: CASSLAGVYYEQYF. DNA of the CDR3: TGTGCCAGCAGTTTAGCGGGAGTGTATTACGAGCAGTACTTC.